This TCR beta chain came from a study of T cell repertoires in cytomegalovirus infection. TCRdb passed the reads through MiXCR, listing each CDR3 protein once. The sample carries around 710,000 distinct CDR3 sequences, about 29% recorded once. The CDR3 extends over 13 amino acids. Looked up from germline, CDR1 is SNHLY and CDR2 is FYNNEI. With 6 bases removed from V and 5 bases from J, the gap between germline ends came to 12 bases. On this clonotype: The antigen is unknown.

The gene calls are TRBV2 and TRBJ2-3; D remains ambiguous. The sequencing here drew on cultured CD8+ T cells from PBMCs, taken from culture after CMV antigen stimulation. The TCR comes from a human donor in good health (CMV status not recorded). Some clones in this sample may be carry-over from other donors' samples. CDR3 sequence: CASSITLLDTQYF. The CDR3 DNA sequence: TGTGCCAGCAGCATAACTCTATTAGATACGCAGTATTTT.